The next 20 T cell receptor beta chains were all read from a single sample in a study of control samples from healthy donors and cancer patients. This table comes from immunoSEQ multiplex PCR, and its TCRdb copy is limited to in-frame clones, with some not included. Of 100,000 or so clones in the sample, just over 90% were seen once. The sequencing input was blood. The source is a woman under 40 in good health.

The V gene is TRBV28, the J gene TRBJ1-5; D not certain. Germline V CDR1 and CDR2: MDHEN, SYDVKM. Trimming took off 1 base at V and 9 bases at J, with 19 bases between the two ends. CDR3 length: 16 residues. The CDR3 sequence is CASSLSWEPGEAPQHF. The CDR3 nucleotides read TGTGCCAGCAGTTTATCGTGGGAGCCGGGCGAAGCGCCCCAGCATTTT.

The CDR3 sequence: CASSLGAVAEQFF. CDR3 nucleotides: TGTGCCAGCAGCTTGGGAGCGGTAGCTGAGCAGTTCTTC. The rearrangement links TRBV11-2 to TRBJ2-1; D might be TRBD2 (5 bases). Trimming removed 3 bases at V and 9 bases at J, with 12 bases between. The germline CDR1 and CDR2 sequences are SGHAT and FQNNGV. The CDR3 loop spans 13 amino acids.

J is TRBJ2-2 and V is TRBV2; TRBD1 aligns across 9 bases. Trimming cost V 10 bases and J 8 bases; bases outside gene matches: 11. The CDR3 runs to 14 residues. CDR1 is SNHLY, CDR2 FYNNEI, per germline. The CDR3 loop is CATSDRGNRGELFF. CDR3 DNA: TGTGCCACCTCGGACAGGGGAAATAGAGGGGAGCTGTTTTTT. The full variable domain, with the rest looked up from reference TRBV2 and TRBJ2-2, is EPEVTQTPSHQVTQMGQEVILRCVPISNHLYFYWYRQILGQKVEFLVSFYNNEISEKSEIFDDQFSVERPDGSNFTLKIRSTKLEDSAMYFCATSDRGNRGELFFGEGSRLTVL.

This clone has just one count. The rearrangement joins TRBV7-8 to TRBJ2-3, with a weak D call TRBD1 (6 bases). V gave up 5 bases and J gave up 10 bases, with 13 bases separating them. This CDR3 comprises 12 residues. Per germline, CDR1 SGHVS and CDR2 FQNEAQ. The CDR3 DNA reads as TGTGCCAGCAGCGTCAACAGGGTAGCGCAGTATTTT. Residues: CASSVNRVAQYF.

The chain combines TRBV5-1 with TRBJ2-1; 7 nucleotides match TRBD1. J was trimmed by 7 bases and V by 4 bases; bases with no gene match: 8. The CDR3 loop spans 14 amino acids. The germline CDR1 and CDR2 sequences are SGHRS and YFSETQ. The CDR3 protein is CASSRDRPRNEQFF. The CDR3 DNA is TGCGCCAGCAGCAGGGACAGACCTAGGAATGAGCAGTTCTTC.

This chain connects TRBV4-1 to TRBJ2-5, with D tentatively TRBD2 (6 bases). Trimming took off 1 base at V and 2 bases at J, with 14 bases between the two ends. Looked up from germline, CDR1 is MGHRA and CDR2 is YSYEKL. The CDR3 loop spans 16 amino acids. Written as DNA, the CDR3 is TGCGCCAGCAGCCAAGCGATAGGGACTCCACAAGAGACCCAGTACTTC. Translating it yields CASSQAIGTPQETQYF.

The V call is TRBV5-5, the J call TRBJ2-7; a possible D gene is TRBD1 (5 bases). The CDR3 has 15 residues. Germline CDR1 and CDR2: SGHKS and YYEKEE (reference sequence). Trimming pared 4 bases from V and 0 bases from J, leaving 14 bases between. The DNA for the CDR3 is TGTGCCAGCAGCGTACAGGAAATCAACTCCTACGAGCAGTACTTC. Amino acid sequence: CASSVQEINSYEQYF.

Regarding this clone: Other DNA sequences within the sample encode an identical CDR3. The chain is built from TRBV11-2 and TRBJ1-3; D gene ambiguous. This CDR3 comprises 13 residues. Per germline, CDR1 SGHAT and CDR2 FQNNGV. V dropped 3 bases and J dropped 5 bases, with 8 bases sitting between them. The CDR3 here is CASSFQERNTIYF. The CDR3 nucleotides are TGTGCCAGCAGCTTTCAGGAAAGAAACACCATATATTTT.

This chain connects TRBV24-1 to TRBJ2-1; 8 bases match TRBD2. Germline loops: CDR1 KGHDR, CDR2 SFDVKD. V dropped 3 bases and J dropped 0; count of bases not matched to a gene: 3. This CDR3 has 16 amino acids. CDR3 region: CATSDGLAGSYNEQFF. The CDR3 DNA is TGTGCCACCAGTGATGGACTAGCAGGCTCCTACAATGAGCAGTTCTTC.

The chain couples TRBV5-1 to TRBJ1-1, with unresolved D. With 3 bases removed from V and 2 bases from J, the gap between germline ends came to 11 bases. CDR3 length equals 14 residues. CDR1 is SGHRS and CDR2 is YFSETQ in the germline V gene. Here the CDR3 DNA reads TGCGCCAGCAGCTCGACCTTGAGAAACACTGAAGCTTTCTTT. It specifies CASSSTLRNTEAFF.

The CDR3 nucleotides read TGTGCCAGCAGCGTAGTAACTGGAAACACCATATATTTT. Translated: CASSVVTGNTIYF. The V and J genes are TRBV9 and TRBJ1-3; no clear D gene. The CDR3 runs 13 residues. V lost 0 bases to trimming and J lost 2 bases, with 3 bases between them. Germline-derived CDR1 and CDR2 are SGDLS and YYNGEE. The whole variable domain, filled in from reference TRBV9 and TRBJ1-3, reads DSGVTQTPKHLITATGQRVTLRCSPRSGDLSVYWYQQSLDQGLQFLIQYYNGEERAKGNILERFSAQQFPDLHSELNLSSLELGDSALYFCASSVVTGNTIYFGEGSWLTVV.

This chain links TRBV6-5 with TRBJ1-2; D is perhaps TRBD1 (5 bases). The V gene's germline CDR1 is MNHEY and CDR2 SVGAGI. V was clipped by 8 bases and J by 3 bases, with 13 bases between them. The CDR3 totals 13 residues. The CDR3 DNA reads TGTGCCAGCCCGAGATCCAGGGACTATGGCTACACCTTC. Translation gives CASPRSRDYGYTF.

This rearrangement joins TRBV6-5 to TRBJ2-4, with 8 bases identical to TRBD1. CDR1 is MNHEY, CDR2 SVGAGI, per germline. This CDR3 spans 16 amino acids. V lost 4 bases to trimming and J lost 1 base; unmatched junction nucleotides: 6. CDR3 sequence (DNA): TGTGCCAGCAGTTCCTCGCGGACAGGGGCCAAAAACATTCAGTACTTC. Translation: CASSSSRTGAKNIQYF.

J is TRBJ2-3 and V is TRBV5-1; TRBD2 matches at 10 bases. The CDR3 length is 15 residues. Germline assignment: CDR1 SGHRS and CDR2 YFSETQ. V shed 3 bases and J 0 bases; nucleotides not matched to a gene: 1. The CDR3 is CASSSAGGSTDTQYF. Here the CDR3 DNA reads TGCGCCAGCAGCTCAGCGGGGGGGAGCACAGATACGCAGTATTTT. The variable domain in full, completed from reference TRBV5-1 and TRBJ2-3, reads KAGVTQTPRYLIKTRGQQVTLSCSPISGHRSVSWYQQTPGQGLQFLFEYFSETQRNKGNFPGRFSGRQFSNSRSEMNVSTLELGDSALYLCASSSAGGSTDTQYFGPGTRLTVL.

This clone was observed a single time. CDR3 sequence: CASSRDRGSTDTQYF. The CDR3 nucleotides read TGCGCCAGCAGCAGGGACAGGGGGTCCACAGATACGCAGTATTTT. The chain carries TRBV5-1 and TRBJ2-3; TRBD1 aligns across 11 bases. Germline assignment: CDR1 SGHRS and CDR2 YFSETQ. The CDR3 is 15 amino acids. The ends lost 4 bases at V and 2 bases at J; junction bases unmatched: 3.

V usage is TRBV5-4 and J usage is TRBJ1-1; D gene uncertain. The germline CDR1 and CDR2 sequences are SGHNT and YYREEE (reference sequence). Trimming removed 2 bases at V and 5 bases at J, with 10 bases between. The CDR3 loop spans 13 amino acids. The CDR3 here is CASSLFGGTEAFF. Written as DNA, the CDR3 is TGTGCCAGCAGCTTATTCGGAGGGACTGAAGCTTTCTTT.

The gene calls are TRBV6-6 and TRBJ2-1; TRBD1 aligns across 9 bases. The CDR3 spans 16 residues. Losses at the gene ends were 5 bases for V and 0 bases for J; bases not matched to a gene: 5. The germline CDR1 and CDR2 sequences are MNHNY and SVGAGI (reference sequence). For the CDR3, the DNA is TGTGCCAGCAGTACGGGGACAGGGTCCTCCTACAATGAGCAGTTCTTC. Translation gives CASSTGTGSSYNEQFF.

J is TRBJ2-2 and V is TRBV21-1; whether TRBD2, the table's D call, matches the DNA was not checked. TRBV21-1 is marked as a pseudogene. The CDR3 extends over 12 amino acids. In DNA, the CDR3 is TGTGCCAGCAGCCCGAGAGCCGGGGAGCTGTTTTTT. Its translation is CASSPRAGELFF.

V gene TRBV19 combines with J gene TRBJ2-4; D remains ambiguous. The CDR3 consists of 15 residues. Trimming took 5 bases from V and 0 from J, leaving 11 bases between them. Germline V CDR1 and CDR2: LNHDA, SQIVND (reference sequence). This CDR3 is CASSPTDLAKNIQYF. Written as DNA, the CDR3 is TGTGCCAGTAGTCCGACGGATCTAGCCAAAAACATTCAGTACTTC.

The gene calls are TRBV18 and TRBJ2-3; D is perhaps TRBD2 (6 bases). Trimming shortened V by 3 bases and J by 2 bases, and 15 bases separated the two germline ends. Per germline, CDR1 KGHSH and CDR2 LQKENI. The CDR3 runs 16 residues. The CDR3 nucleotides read TGTGCCAGCTCACCCCGTACCGCGGGGAACACAGATACGCAGTATTTT. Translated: CASSPRTAGNTDTQYF.